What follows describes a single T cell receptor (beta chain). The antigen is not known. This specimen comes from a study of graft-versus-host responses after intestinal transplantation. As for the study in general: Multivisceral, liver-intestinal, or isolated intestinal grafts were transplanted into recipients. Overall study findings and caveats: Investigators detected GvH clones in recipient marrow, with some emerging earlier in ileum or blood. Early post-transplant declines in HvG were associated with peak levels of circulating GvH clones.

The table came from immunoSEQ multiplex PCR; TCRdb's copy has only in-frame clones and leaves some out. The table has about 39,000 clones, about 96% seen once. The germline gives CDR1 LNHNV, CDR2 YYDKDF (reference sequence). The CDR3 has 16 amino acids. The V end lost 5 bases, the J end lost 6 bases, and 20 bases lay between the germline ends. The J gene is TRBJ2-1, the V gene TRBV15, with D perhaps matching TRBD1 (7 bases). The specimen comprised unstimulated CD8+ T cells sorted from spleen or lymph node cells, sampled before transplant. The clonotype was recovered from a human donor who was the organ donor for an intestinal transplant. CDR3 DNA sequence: TGTGCCACCAGCCGTGTGACAGGGTTGGGACTCAATGAGCAGTTCTTC. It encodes CATSRVTGLGLNEQFF.